This T cell receptor (beta chain) was documented in a study of T cells in Graves' hyperthyroidism and ophthalmopathy. The CDR3 length is 18 residues. V gave up 3 bases and J gave up 4 bases; unmatched junction bases: 15. The germline V gene encodes CDR1 ENHRY and CDR2 SYGVKD. TCR beta CDR3 sequences were amplified from RNA transcripts. The HTBI set primed first-round TCR CDR3 RT-PCR. TCRdb re-analysed the multiplex PCR reads in MiXCR, keeping a single row per CDR3 protein. Of roughly 800,000 distinct CDR3 sequences listed, 35% to 40% are singletons. The sequenced sample consisted of blood. The sequence derives from a man between 18 and 35 years old with Graves' hyperthyroidism. The J gene is TRBJ2-5, the V gene TRBV10-3, with 9 nucleotides matching TRBD2. The CDR3: CAISDLQASGTSGETQYF. In DNA form, the CDR3 reads TGTGCCATCAGTGACCTTCAGGCTAGCGGGACGTCCGGAGAGACCCAGTACTTC.